The next 5 T cell receptor beta chains were all read from a single sample in a study of blood T cell repertoires in COVID-19. The table came from immunoSEQ multiplex PCR; TCRdb's copy has only in-frame clones and leaves some out. The sample lists fewer than 350,000 clones; 86% were seen once. Source material: peripheral blood. These receptors originate from a woman aged 25 to 45 with COVID-19, enrolled during active disease.

The V gene is TRBV19, the J gene TRBJ2-1; weak D call: TRBD1 (5 bases). The CDR3 extends over 12 amino acids. CDR1 is LNHDA and CDR2 is SQIVND in the germline V gene (reference sequence). Trimming shortened V by 7 bases and J by 6 bases, and 10 bases separated the two germline ends. The CDR3 is CASNQGSNEQFF. CDR3 in DNA: TGTGCCAGTAATCAGGGAAGCAATGAGCAGTTCTTC.

This clone was counted a single time. V and J are TRBV5-1 and TRBJ1-1; D might be TRBD1 (5 bases). V was cut by 4 bases and J by 0 bases, with 16 bases left in between. Germline values: CDR1 SGHRS, CDR2 YFSETQ. The CDR3 length is 16 residues. CDR3 loop: CASSPGWGSMNTEAFF. The CDR3, as DNA: TGCGCCAGCAGCCCCGGGTGGGGCAGCATGAACACTGAAGCTTTCTTT.

V usage is TRBV19 and J usage is TRBJ2-1, with D possibly TRBD2 on 7 matching bases. The V and J ends lost 6 bases and 4 bases respectively, with 16 bases between them. The CDR3 sequence is 15 residues long. CDR1 LNHDA and CDR2 SQIVND come from the germline V gene (reference sequence). The CDR3 nucleotides read TGTGCCAGTAGCTACGGGGGGCTAATATACAATGAGCAGTTCTTC. It translates to CASSYGGLIYNEQFF.

The chain joins TRBV19 to TRBJ1-6; the match to TRBD1 covers 7 bases. The CDR3 totals 16 residues. From germline, CDR1 is LNHDA and CDR2 SQIVND (reference sequence). Trimming at V came to 4 bases and at J to 7 bases, leaving 10 bases not matched to a gene. The DNA for the CDR3 is TGTGCCAGTAGTAGGAACCGACAGGGAAGAAATTCACCCCTCCACTTT. This translates into CASSRNRQGRNSPLHF.

On this clone itself: Its ends do not fully match the called genes, so a read error is possible. The V and J genes are TRBV9 and TRBJ1-2; 12 positions agree with TRBD1. The CDR3 extends over 14 amino acids. Germline-derived CDR1 and CDR2 are SGDLS and YYNGEE. Here the CDR3 reads CASSEPGTGGLLVF. The CDR3 nucleotides are TGTGCCAGCAGCGAACCCGGGACAGGGGGCCTTTTGGTCTTC.